What follows are 9 T cell receptor beta chains derived from one specimen sequenced in a study of OX40 agonist ivuxolimab in advanced cancers. The repertoire was sequenced with immunoSEQ multiplex PCR; TCRdb's copy has only in-frame clones and lacks some. The table shows approximately 72,000 clones, with less than 90% occurring only once. Source: CD4+ or CD8+ T cells sorted from blood, taken in a trial of the OX40 agonist ivuxolimab. The receptor set was obtained from an adult with an advanced solid tumor such as melanoma, head and neck, liver or kidney cancer.

The chain joins TRBV11-2 to TRBJ2-3; 12 bases are a match to TRBD2. CDR1 SGHAT and CDR2 FQNNGV come from the germline V gene. CDR3 length: 16 residues. J was trimmed by 3 bases and V by 5 bases; bases with no gene match: 6. CDR3 sequence: CASSPLAGGLTDTQYF. CDR3 in DNA: TGTGCCAGCAGCCCCCTAGCGGGGGGGTTGACAGATACGCAGTATTTT. Full variable domain (outside the CDR3, taken from reference TRBV11-2 and TRBJ2-3): EAGVAQSPRYKIIEKRQSVAFWCNPISGHATLYWYQQILGQGPKLLIQFQNNGVVDDSQLPKDRFSAERLKGVDSTLKIQPAKLEDSAVYLCASSPLAGGLTDTQYFGPGTRLTVL.

The chain carries TRBV30 and TRBJ2-7; TRBD1 aligns across 8 bases. Trimming cost V 4 bases and J 3 bases; bases outside gene matches: 2. Germline values: CDR1 GTSNPN, CDR2 SVGIG (reference sequence). The CDR3 loop spans 12 amino acids. For the CDR3, the DNA is TGTGCCTGGAACACAGGGGGCTACGAGCAGTACTTC. This codes for CAWNTGGYEQYF.

V gene TRBV30 combines with J gene TRBJ2-1; TRBD2 might be the D (6 bases). This CDR3 has 15 amino acids. The germline CDR1 and CDR2 sequences are GTSNPN and SVGIG (reference sequence). The V and J ends lost 4 bases and 0 bases respectively, with 13 bases between them. The chain's CDR3 is CAWIFRESSYNEQFF. The CDR3 DNA reads as TGTGCCTGGATTTTCCGGGAGAGCTCCTACAATGAGCAGTTCTTC.

The rearrangement links TRBV5-1 to TRBJ2-5; maybe TRBD1 (5 bases). Deletions cut 4 bases from V and 3 bases from J, with 10 bases between. Germline values: CDR1 SGHRS, CDR2 YFSETQ. The CDR3 length is 13 residues. Here the CDR3 DNA reads TGCGCCAGCAGCGGGGCCAAAAAAGAGACCCAGTACTTC. Translated: CASSGAKKETQYF.

Here the CDR3 DNA reads TGTGCCAGCACCAAGACACTGGGTGAGCAGTTCTTC. Translation: CASTKTLGEQFF. The chain has TRBV6-5 and TRBJ2-1; D gene ambiguous. V shed 7 bases and J shed 9 bases, with 13 bases lying between them. Germline CDR1 and CDR2: MNHEY and SVGAGI. This CDR3 spans 12 amino acids.

This chain links TRBV6-1 with TRBJ2-2; D ambiguous. The CDR3 has 15 amino acids. CDR1 and CDR2 (germline): MNHNS, SASEGT. V lost 1 base and J lost 2, with 8 bases in between. This CDR3 is CASSEGLLNTGELFF. DNA of the CDR3: TGTGCCAGCAGTGAAGGACTTCTTAACACCGGGGAGCTGTTTTTT.

This rearrangement joins TRBV27 to TRBJ1-1, with unresolved D. The V end lost 6 bases, the J end lost 1 base, and 6 bases lay between the germline ends. Germline V gene sequence: CDR1 MNHEY, CDR2 SMNVEV (reference sequence). The CDR3 extends over 12 amino acids. The CDR3 nucleotides read TGTGCCAGCAGCAAGGCGAACACTGAAGCTTTCTTT. Protein product: CASSKANTEAFF.

This chain uses TRBV6-5 with TRBJ2-1, with D possibly being TRBD1 (6 bases). This CDR3 is built from 15 residues. Germline loops: CDR1 MNHEY, CDR2 SVGAGI. Trimming removed 4 bases from V and 6 bases from J, with 16 bases in between. The CDR3 loop is CASSSRGGHGNEQFF. The CDR3 DNA follows: TGTGCCAGCAGTTCGAGAGGGGGTCACGGCAATGAGCAGTTCTTC.

This chain uses TRBV28 with TRBJ2-7; D gene unclear. From germline, CDR1 is MDHEN and CDR2 SYDVKM. V shed 6 bases and J shed 0 bases, with 15 bases lying between them. The CDR3 is 15 residues long. This chain's CDR3 is CASRLGASSSYEQYF. CDR3 nucleotides: TGTGCCAGCAGATTAGGTGCCTCGAGCTCCTACGAGCAGTACTTC.